The TCR beta chain under discussion was sequenced for a study of T cells in Graves' hyperthyroidism and ophthalmopathy. This clonotype appeared many times. The CDR3 regions of TCR beta were amplified from RNA transcripts. TCR CDR3 underwent first-round RT-PCR with the HTBI primer set. TCRdb processed the multiplex PCR reads anew with MiXCR; each CDR3 protein has one entry. In the table there are about 520,000 distinct CDR3 sequences, 24% of which are singletons. In the ophthalmopathy cohort, Clinical Activity Score was at least 3, NOSPECS grade at least 4, and duration under 3 months. The sample taken for sequencing was blood. The clonotype was recovered from a woman under 40 with Graves' ophthalmopathy.

In DNA, the CDR3 is TGTGCCACAGAACAGGGTCCGGAGAACATTCAGTACTTC. Encoded protein: CATEQGPENIQYF. This chain uses TRBV12-3 or TRBV12-4 with TRBJ2-4; a weak D match, TRBD1 (6 bases). This CDR3 has 13 residues. Deletions cut 10 bases from V and 7 bases from J, with 17 bases between.